This T cell receptor beta chain comes out of a study of T cells in localized non-small cell lung cancer. Study-level points and caveats: There was an association of higher blood T cell density with longer overall survival. One tumor region alone was sequenced, and heterogeneity therefore remains possible. Adjacent uninvolved lung tissue had the highest T cell clonality, exceeding tumor. Median detection of top 100 tumor clones in adjacent lung was approximately 50 clones.

The germline gives CDR1 SNHLY, CDR2 FYNNEI. The CDR3 is 12 amino acids. Assay: immunoSEQ multiplex PCR; the TCRdb copy retains only in-frame clones and omits some. The data hold tens of thousands of clones, with almost 85% observed a single time. This clone was found a few times. Antigen: not known. A read error may produce the germline difference seen at one junction end. The sequencing used peripheral blood, collected before any cancer treatment. The receptor was isolated from a male donor aged 60 or older with stage III squamous cell lung carcinoma. This sequence joins TRBV2 and TRBJ1-3; 8 nucleotides line up with TRBD1. The CDR3 loop is CASSERQGIENF. As DNA, the CDR3 is TGTGCCAGCAGTGAGCGACAGGGGATCGAGAATTTT.